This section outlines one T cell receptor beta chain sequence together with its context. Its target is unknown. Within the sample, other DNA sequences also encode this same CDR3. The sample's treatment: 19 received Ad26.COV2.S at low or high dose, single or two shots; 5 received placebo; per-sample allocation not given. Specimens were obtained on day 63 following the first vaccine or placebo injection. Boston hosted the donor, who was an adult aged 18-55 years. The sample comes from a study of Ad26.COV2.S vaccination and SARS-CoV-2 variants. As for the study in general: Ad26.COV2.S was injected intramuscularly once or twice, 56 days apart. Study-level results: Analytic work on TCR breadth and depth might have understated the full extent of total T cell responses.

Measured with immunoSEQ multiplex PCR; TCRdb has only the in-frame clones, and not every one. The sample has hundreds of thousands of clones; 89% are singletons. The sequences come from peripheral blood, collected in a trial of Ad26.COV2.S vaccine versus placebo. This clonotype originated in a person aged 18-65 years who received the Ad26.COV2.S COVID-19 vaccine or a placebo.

Here the CDR3 DNA reads TGTGCCAGCAGTTTATCGAGGAACACTGAAGCTTTCTTT. Residues: CASSLSRNTEAFF. V gene TRBV27 combines with J gene TRBJ1-1; D not resolved. With 0 bases removed from V and 1 base from J, the gap between germline ends came to 3 bases. Germline V lookup: CDR1 MNHEY, CDR2 SMNVEV (reference sequence). This CDR3 has 13 amino acids.